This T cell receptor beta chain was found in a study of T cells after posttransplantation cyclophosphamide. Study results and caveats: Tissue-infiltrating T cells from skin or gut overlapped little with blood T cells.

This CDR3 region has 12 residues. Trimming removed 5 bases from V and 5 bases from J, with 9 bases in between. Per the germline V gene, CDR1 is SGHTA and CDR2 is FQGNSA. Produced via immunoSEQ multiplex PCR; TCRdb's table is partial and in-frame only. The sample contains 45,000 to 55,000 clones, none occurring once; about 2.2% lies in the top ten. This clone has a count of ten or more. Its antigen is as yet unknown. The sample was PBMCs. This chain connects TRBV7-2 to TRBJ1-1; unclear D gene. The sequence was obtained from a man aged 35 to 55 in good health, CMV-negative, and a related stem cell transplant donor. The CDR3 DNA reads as TGTGCCAGCAGCCCCGACGGGACTGAAGCTTTCTTT. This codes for CASSPDGTEAFF.